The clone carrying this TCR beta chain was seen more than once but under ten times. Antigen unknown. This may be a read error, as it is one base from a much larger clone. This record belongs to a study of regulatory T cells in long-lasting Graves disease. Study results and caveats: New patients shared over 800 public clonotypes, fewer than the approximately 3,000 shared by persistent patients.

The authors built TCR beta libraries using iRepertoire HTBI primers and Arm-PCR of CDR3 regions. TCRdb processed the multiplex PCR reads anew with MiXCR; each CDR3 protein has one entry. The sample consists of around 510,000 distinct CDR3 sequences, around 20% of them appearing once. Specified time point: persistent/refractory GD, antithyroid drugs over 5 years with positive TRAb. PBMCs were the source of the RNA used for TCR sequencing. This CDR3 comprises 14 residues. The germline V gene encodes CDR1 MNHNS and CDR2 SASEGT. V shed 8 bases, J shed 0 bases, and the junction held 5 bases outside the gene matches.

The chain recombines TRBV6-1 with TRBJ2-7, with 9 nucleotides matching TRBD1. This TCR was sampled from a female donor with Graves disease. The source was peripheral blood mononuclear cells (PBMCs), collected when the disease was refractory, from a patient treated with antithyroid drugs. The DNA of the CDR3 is TGTGCCAGCGGCCGGGACAGGGTCTCCTACGAGCAGTACTTC. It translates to CASGRDRVSYEQYF.